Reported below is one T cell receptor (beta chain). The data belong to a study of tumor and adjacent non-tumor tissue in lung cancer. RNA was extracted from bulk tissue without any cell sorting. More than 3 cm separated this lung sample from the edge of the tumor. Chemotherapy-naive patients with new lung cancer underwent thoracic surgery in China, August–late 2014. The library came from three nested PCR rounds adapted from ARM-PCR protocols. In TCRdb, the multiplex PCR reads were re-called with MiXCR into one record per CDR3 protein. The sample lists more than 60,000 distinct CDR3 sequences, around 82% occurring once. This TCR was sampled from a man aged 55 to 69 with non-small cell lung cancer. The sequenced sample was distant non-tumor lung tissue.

The CDR3 is CASSQSPGDSCTF. The CDR3 DNA reads TGTGCCAGCAGCCAGAGCCCGGGGGATAGCTGCACCTTC. The rearrangement uses TRBV4-2 and TRBJ1-2, with D perhaps TRBD1 (5 bases). The germline CDR1 and CDR2 sequences are LGHNA and YNFKEQ. The CDR3 length is 13 residues. Trimming took off 3 bases at V and 13 bases at J, with 18 bases between the two ends.